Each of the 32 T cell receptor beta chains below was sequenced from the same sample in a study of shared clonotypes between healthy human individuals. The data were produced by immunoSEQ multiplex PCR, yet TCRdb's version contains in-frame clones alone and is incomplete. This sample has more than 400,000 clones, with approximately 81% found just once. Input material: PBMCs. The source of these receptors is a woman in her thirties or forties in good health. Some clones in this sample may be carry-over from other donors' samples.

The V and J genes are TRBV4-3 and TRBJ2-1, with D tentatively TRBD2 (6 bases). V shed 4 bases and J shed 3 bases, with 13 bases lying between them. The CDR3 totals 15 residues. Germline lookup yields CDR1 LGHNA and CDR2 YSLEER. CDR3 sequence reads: CASSPGLLNYNEQFF. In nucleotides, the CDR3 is TGCGCCAGCAGCCCCGGACTACTCAACTACAATGAGCAGTTCTTC.

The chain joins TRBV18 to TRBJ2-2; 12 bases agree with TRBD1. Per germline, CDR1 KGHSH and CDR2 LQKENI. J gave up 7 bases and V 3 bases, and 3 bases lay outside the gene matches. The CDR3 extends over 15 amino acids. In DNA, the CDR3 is TGTGCCAGCTCACCGGGACAGGGGGCGAGCGGGGAGCTGTTTTTT. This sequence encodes CASSPGQGASGELFF.

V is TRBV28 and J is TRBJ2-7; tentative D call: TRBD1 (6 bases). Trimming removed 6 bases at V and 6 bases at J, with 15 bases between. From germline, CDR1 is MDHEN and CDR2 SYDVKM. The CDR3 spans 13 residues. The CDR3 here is CASRTLTGLEQYF. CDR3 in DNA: TGTGCCAGCAGGACATTGACAGGCCTCGAGCAGTACTTC.

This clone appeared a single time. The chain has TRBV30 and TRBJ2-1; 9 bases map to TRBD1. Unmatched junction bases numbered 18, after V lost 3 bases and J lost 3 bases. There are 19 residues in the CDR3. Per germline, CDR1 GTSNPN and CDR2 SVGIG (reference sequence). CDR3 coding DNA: TGTGCCTGGAGGAATCAACAGGGGGCTGATTTACCTCTCTACAATGAGCAGTTCTTC. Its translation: CAWRNQQGADLPLYNEQFF.

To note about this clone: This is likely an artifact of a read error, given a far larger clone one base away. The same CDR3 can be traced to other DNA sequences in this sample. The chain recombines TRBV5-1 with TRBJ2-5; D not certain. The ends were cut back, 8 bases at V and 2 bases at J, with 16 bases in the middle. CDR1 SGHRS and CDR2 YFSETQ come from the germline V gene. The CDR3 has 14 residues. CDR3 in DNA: TGCGCCAGTAGCCAACAGAGAAGTCAAGAGACCCAGTACTTC. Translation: CASSQQRSQETQYF.

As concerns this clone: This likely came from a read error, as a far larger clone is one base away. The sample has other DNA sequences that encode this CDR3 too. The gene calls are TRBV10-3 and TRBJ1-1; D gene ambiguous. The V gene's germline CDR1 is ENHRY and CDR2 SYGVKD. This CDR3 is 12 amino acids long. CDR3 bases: TGTGCCATTAGTGAGTCCACCAATCAAGCTTTCTTT. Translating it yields CAISESTNQAFF.

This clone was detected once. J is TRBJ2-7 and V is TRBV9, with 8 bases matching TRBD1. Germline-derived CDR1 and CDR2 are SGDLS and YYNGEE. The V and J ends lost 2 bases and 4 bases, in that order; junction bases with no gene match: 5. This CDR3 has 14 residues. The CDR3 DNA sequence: TGTGCCAGCAGCGTCGGGACAGGTCCATACGAGCAGTACTTC. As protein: CASSVGTGPYEQYF.

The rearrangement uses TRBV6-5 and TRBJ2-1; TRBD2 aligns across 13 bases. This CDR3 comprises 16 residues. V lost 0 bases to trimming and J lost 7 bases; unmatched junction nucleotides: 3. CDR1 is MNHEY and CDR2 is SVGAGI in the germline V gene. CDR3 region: CASSYSRTSGSNEQFF. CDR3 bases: TGTGCCAGCAGTTACTCCCGGACTAGCGGGAGTAATGAGCAGTTCTTC.

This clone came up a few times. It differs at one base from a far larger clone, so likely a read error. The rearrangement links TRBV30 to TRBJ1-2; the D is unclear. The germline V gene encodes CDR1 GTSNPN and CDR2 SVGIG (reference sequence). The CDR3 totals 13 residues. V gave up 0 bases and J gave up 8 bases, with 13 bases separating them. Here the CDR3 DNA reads TGTGCCTGGAGTGTACCCCTTATTGGGGGCTACACCTTC. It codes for CAWSVPLIGGYTF. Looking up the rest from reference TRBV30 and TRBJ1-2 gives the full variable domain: SQTIHQWPATLVQPVGSPLSLECTVEGTSNPNLYWYRQAAGRGLQLLFYSVGIGQISSEVPQNLSASRPQDRQFILSSKKLLLSDSGFYLCAWSVPLIGGYTFGSGTRLTVV.

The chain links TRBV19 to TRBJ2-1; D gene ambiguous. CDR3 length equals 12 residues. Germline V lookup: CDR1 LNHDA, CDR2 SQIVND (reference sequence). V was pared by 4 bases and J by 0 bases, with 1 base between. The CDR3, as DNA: TGTGCCAGTAGTAACTCCTACAATGAGCAGTTCTTC. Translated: CASSNSYNEQFF.

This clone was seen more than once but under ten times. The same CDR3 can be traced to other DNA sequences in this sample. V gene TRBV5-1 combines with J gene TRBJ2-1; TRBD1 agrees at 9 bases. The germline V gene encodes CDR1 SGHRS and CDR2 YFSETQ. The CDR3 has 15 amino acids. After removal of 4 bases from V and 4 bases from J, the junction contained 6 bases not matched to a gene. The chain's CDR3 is CASSPGQGTYNEQFF. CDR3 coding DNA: TGCGCCAGCAGCCCCGGACAGGGGACGTACAATGAGCAGTTCTTC.

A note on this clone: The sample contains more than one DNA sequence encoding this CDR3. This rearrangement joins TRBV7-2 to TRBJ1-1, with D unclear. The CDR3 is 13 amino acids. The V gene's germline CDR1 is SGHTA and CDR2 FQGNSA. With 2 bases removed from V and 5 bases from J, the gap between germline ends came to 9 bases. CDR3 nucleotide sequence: TGTGCCAGCAGCTTATTTCGAGGGACTGAAGCTTTCTTT. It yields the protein CASSLFRGTEAFF.

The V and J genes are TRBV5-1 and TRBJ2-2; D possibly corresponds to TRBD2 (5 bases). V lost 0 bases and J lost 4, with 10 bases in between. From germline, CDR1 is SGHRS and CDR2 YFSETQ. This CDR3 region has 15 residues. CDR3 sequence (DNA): TGCGCCAGCAGCTTGGCACTAGTAGGCACCGGGGAGCTGTTTTTT. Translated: CASSLALVGTGELFF.

Written as DNA, the CDR3 is TGTGCCAGCAGCTTCCGACAGGGGTTGGAGACCCAGTACTTC. This translates into CASSFRQGLETQYF. This sequence joins TRBV7-9 and TRBJ2-5; 8 bases agree with TRBD1. The CDR3 extends over 14 amino acids. V lost 3 bases, J lost 5 bases, and 5 bases stayed unmatched. The germline V gene encodes CDR1 SEHNR and CDR2 FQNEAQ (reference sequence). Full variable domain (remainder filled in from reference TRBV7-9 and TRBJ2-5): DTGVSQNPRHKITKRGQNVTFRCDPISEHNRLYWYRQTLGQGPEFLTYFQNEAQLEKSRLLSDRFSAERPKGSFSTLEIQRTEQGDSAMYLCASSFRQGLETQYFGPGTRLLVL.

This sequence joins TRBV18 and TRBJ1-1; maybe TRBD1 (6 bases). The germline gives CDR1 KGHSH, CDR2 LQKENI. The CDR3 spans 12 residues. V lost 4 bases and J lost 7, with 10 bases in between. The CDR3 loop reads CASSLDRGEAFF. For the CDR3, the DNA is TGTGCCAGCTCACTGGACAGAGGTGAAGCTTTCTTT.

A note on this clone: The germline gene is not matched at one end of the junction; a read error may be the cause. The CDR3 is CASSPSLNTEAFF. The CDR3 bases are TGTGCTAGCAGCCCGAGTCTGAACACTGAAGCTTTCTTT. V is TRBV7-7 and J is TRBJ1-1; D not resolved. Germline CDR1 SSHAT, CDR2 FNYEAQ (reference sequence). CDR3 length equals 13 residues.

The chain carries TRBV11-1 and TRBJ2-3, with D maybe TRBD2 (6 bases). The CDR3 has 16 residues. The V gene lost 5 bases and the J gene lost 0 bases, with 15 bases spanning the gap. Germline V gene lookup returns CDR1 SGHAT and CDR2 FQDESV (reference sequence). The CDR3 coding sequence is TGTGCCAGCAGCCGGACTATTGCGGGAAGCACAGATACGCAGTATTTT. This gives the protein CASSRTIAGSTDTQYF.

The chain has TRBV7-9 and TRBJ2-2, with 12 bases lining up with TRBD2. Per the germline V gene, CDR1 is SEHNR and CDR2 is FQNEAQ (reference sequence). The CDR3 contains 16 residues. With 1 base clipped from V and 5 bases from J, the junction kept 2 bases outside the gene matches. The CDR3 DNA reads TGTGCCAGCAGCTTAGTAGGGACTAGCGGGACCGGGGAGCTGTTTTTT. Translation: CASSLVGTSGTGELFF.

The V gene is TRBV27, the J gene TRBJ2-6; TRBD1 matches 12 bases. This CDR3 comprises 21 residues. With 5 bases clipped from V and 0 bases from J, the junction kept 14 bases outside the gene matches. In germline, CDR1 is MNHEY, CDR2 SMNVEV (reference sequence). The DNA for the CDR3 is TGTGCCAGCAGTACCTCGTGGGACAGGGGGCGCATTACCTCTGGGGCCAACGTCCTGACTTTC. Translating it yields CASSTSWDRGRITSGANVLTF.

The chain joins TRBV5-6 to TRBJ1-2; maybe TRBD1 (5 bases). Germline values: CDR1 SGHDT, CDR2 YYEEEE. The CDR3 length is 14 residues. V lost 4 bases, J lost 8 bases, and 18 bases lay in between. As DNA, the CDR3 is TGTGCCAGCAGCCCGAGGGCGGGGCGGGGAGGCTACACCTTC. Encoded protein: CASSPRAGRGGYTF.

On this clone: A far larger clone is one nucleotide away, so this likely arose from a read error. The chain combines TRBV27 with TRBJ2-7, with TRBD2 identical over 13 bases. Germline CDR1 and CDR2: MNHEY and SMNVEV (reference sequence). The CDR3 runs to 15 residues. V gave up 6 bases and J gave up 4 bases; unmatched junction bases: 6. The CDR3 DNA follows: TGTGCCAGCAGCCCCAGGACTAGCGGGAGTTACGAGCAGTACTTC. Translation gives CASSPRTSGSYEQYF.

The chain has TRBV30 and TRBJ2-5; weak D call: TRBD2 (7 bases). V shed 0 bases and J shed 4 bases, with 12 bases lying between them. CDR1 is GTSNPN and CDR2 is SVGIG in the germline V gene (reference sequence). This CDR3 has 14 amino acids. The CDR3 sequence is CAWSVGGGVETQYF. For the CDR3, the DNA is TGTGCCTGGAGTGTAGGCGGGGGCGTAGAGACCCAGTACTTC.

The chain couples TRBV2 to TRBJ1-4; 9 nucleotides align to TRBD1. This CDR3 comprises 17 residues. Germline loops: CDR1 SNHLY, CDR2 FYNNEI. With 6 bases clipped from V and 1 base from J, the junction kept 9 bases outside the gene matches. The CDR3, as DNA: TGTGCCAGCAGCCTAAACAGGGGGCTTGTAACTAATGAAAAACTGTTTTTT. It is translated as CASSLNRGLVTNEKLFF.

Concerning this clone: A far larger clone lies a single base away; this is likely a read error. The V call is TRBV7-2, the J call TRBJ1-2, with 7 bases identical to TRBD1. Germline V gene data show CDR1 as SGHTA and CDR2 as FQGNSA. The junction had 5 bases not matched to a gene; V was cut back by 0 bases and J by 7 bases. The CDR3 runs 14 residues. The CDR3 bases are TGTGCCAGCAGCTTAGCTGTAGGGGGCTCTGGCTACACCTTC. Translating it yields CASSLAVGGSGYTF.

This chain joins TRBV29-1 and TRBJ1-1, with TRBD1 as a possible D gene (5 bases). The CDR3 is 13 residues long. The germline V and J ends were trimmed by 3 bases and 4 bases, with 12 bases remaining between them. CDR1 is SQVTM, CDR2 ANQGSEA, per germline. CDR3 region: CSVDVVGGTEAFF. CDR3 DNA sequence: TGCAGCGTTGACGTGGTTGGGGGCACTGAAGCTTTCTTT.

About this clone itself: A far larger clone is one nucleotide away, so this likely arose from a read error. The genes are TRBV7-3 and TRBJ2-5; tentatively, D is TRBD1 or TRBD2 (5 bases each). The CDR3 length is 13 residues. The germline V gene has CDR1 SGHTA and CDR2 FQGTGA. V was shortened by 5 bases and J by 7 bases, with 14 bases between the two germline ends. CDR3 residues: CASSPRGGGTQYF. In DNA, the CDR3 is TGTGCCAGCAGCCCCCGGGGCGGAGGGACCCAGTACTTC.

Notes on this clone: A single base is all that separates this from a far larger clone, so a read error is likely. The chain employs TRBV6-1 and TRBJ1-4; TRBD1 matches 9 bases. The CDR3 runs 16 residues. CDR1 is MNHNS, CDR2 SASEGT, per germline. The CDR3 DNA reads TGTGCCAGCAGTGAACCTCGGGGACAGGGAAATGAAGAACTGTTTTTT. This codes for CASSEPRGQGNEELFF.

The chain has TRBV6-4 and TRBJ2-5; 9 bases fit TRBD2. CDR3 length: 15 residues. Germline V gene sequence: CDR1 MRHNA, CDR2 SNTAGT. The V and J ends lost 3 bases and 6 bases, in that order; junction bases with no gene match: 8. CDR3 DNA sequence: TGTGCCAGCAGTGAGAATAGCGGGAGTGGCAAGACCCAGTACTTC. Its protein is CASSENSGSGKTQYF.

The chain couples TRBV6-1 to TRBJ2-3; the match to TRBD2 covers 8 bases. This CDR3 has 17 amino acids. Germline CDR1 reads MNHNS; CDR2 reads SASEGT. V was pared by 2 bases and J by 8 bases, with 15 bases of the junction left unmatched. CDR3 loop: CASSEPPSGSGEGTQYF. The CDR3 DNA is TGTGCCAGCAGTGAACCGCCAAGCGGGAGCGGGGAGGGTACGCAGTATTTT.

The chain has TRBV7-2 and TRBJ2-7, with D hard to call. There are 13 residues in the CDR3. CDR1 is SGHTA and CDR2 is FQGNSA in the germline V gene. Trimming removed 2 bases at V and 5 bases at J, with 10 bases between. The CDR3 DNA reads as TGTGCCAGCAGCTTAAACCCAGACCACGAGCAGTACTTC. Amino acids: CASSLNPDHEQYF. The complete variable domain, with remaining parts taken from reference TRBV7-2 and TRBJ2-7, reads GAGVSQSPSNKVTEKGKDVELRCDPISGHTALYWYRQSLGQGLEFLIYFQGNSAPDKSGLPSDRFSAERTGGSVSTLTIQRTQQEDSAVYLCASSLNPDHEQYFGPGTRLTVT.

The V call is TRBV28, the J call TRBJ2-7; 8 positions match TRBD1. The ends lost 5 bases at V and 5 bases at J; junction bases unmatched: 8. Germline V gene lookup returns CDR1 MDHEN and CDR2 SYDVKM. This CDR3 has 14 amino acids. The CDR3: CASSVTGVAHEQYF. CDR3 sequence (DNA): TGTGCCAGCAGTGTGACAGGGGTGGCCCACGAGCAGTACTTC.

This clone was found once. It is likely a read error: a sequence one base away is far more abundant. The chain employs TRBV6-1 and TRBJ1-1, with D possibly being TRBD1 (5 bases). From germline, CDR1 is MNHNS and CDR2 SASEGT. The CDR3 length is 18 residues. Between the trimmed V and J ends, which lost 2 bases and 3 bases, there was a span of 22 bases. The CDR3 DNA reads TGTGCCAGCAGTGAAATCCCCAGGGTTTTAGCTCGGGACACTGAAGCTTTCTTT. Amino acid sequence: CASSEIPRVLARDTEAFF.